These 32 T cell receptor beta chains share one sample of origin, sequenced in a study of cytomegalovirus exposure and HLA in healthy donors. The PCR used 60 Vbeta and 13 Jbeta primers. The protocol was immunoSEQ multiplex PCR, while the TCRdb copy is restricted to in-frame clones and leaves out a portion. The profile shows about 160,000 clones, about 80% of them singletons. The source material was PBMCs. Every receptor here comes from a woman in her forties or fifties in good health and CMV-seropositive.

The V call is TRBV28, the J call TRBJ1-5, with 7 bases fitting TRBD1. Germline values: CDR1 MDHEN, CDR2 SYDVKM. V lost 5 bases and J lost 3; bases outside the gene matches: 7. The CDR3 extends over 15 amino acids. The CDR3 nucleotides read TGTGCCAGCAGTCGTGACAGGGAAATCAATCAGCCCCAGCATTTT. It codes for CASSRDREINQPQHF.

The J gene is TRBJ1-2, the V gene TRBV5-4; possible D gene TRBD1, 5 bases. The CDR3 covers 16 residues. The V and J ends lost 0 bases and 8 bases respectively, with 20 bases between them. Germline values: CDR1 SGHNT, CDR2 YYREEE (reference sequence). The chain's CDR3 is CASSLAGGRDYVGYTF. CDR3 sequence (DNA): TGTGCCAGCAGCTTGGCGGGCGGCAGGGATTACGTCGGCTACACCTTC. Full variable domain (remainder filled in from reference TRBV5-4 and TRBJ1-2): ETGVTQSPTHLIKTRGQQVTLRCSSQSGHNTVSWYQQALGQGPQFIFQYYREEENGRGNFPPRFSGLQFPNYSSELNVNALELDDSALYLCASSLAGGRDYVGYTFGSGTRLTVV.

The CDR3 sequence is CASSSSGGGEKLFF. DNA of the CDR3: TGTGCCAGCAGCTCTTCAGGGGGCGGAGAAAAACTGTTTTTT. This rearrangement joins TRBV5-4 to TRBJ1-4, with TRBD1 matching 8 bases. The J segment lost 8 bases and the V segment lost 3 bases, leaving 6 bases of the junction unmatched. The CDR3 covers 14 residues. Germline CDR1 SGHNT, CDR2 YYREEE (reference sequence).

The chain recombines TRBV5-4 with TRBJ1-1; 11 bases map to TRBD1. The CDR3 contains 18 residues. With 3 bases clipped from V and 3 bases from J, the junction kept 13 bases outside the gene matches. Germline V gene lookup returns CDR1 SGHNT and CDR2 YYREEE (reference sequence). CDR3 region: CASSSGQGALGGYTEAFF. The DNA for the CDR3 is TGTGCCAGCAGCTCCGGACAGGGGGCCCTAGGGGGATACACTGAAGCTTTCTTT.

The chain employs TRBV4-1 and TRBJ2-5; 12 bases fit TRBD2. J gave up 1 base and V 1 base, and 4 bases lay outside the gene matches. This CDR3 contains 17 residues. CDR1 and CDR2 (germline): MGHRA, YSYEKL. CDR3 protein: CASSQGLAGDPQETQYF. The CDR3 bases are TGCGCCAGCAGCCAAGGACTAGCGGGGGACCCCCAAGAGACCCAGTACTTC.

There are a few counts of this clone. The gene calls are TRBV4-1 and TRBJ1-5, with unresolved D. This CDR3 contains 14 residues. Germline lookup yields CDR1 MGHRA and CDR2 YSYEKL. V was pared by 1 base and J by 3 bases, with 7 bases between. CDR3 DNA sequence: TGCGCCAGCAGCCAAGCAGGTTACAATCAGCCCCAGCATTTT. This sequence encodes CASSQAGYNQPQHF.

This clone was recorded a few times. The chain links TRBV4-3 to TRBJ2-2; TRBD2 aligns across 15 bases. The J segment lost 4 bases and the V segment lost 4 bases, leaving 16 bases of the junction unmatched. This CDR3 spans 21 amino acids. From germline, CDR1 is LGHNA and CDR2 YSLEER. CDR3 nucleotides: TGCGCCAGCAGCCCCCGGTGGTTAAGTGGACTAGCGGGGGGGGGCACCGGGGAGCTGTTTTTT. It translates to CASSPRWLSGLAGGGTGELFF.

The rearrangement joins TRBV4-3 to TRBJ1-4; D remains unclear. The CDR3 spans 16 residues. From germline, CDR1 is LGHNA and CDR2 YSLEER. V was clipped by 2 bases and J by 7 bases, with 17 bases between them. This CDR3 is CASSQTYREEGEKLFF. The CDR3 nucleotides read TGCGCCAGCAGCCAAACGTACCGGGAAGAAGGTGAAAAACTGTTTTTT.

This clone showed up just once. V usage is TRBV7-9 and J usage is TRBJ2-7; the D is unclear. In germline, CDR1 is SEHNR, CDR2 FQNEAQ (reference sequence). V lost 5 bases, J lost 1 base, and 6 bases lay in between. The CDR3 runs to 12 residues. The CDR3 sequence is CASSPRSYEQYF. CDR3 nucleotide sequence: TGTGCCAGCAGCCCCAGGTCCTACGAGCAGTACTTC. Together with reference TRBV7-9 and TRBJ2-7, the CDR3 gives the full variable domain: DTGVSQNPRHKITKRGQNVTFRCDPISEHNRLYWYRQTLGQGPEFLTYFQNEAQLEKSRLLSDRFSAERPKGSFSTLEIQRTEQGDSAMYLCASSPRSYEQYFGPGTRLTVT.

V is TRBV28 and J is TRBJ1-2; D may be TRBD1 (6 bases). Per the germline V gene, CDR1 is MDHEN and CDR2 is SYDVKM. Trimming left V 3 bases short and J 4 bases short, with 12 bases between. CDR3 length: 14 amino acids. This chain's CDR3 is CASSFSGGRYGYTF. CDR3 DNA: TGTGCCAGCAGTTTTAGTGGGGGCCGCTATGGCTACACCTTC.

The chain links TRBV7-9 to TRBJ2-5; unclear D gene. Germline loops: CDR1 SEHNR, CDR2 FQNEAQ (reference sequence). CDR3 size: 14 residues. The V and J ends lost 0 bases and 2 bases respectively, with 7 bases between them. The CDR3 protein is CASSLASRQETQYF. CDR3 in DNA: TGTGCCAGCAGCTTAGCTTCCAGGCAAGAGACCCAGTACTTC.

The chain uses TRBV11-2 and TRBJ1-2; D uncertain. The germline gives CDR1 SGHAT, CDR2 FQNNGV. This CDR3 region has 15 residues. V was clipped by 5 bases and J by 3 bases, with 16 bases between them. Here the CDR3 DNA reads TGTGCCAGCAGCCTAATCTTCGACACCGACTATGGCTACACCTTC. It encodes CASSLIFDTDYGYTF.

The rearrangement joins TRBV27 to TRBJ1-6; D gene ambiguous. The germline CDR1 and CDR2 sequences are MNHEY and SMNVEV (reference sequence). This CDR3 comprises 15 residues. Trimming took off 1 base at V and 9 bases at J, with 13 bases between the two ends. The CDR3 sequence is CASSLFTTAGSPLHF. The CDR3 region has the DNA TGTGCCAGCAGTTTATTTACTACCGCGGGTTCACCCCTCCACTTT.

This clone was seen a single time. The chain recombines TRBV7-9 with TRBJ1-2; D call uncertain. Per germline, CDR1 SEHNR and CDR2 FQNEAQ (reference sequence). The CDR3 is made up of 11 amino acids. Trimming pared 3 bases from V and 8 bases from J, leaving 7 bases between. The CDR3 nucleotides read TGTGCCAGCAGCTTGTCAGAAGGCTACACCTTC. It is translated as CASSLSEGYTF.

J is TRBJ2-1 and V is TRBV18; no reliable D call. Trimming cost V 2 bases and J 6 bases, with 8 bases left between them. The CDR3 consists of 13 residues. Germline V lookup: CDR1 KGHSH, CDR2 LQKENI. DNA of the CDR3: TGTGCCAGCTCACCATCTAGGAGCAATGAGCAGTTCTTC. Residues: CASSPSRSNEQFF.

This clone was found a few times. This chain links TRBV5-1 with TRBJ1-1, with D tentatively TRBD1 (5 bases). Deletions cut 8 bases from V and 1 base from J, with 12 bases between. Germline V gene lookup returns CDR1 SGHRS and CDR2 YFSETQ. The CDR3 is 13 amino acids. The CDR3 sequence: CASYETENTEAFF. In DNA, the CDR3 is TGCGCCAGTTACGAGACAGAGAACACTGAAGCTTTCTTT.

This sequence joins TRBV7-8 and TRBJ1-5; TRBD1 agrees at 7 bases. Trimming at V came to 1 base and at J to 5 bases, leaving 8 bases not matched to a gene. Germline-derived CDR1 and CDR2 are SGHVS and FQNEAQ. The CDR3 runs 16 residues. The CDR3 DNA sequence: TGTGCCAGCAGCTTAGGGGGGCAGGGGGGTCATCAGCCCCAGCATTTT. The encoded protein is CASSLGGQGGHQPQHF.

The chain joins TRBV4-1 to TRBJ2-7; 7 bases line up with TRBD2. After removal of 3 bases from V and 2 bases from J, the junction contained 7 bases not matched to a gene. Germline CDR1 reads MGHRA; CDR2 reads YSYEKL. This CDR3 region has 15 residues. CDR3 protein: CASSQISGPPYEQYF. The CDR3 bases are TGCGCCAGCAGCCAGATTAGCGGGCCCCCCTACGAGCAGTACTTC.

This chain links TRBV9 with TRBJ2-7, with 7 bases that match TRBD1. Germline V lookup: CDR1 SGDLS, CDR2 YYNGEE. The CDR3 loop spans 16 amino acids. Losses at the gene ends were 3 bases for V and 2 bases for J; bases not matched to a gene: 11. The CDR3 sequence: CASSADDRVPPYEQYF. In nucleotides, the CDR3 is TGTGCCAGCAGCGCCGACGACAGGGTACCCCCCTACGAGCAGTACTTC.

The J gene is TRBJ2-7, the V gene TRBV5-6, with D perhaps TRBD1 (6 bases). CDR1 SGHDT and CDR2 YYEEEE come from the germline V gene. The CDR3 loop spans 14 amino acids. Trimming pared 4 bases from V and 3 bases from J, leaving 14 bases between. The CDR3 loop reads CASSLRGGVYEQYF. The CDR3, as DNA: TGTGCCAGCAGCCTTCGAGGGGGAGTCTACGAGCAGTACTTC.

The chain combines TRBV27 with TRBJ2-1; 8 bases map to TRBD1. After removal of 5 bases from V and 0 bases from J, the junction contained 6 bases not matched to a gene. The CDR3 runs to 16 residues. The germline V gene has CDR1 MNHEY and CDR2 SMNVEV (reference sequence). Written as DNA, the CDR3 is TGTGCCAGCAGTAGTAGACAGGGGAGCTCCTACAATGAGCAGTTCTTC. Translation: CASSSRQGSSYNEQFF.

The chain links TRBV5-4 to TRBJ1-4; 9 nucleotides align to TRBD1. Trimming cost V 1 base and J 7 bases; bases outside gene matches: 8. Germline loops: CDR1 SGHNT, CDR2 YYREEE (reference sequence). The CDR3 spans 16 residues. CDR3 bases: TGTGCCAGCAGCTTGATAGGGACAGGGCACCCTGAAAAACTGTTTTTT. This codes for CASSLIGTGHPEKLFF.

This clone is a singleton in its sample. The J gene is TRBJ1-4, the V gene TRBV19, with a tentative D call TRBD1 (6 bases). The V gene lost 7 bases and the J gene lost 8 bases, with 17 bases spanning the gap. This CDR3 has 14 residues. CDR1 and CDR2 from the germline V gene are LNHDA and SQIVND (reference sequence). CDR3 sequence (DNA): TGTGCCAGTATCGAACAGGGCTATCCGGAAAAACTGTTTTTT. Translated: CASIEQGYPEKLFF.

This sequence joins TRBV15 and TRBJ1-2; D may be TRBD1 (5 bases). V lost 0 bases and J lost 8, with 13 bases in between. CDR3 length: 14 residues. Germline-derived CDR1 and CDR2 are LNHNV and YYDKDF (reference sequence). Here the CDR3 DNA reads TGTGCCACCAGCAGAGATCGGGGGGGTCAAGGCTACACCTTC. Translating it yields CATSRDRGGQGYTF.

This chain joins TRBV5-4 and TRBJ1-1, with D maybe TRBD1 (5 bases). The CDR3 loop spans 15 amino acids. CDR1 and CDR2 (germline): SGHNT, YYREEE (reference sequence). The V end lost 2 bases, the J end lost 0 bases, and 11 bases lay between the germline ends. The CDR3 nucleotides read TGTGCCAGCAGCTTTTCGACAGCGATGAACACTGAAGCTTTCTTT. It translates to CASSFSTAMNTEAFF. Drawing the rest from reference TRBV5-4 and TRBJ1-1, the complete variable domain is ETGVTQSPTHLIKTRGQQVTLRCSSQSGHNTVSWYQQALGQGPQFIFQYYREEENGRGNFPPRFSGLQFPNYSSELNVNALELDDSALYLCASSFSTAMNTEAFFGQGTRLTVV.

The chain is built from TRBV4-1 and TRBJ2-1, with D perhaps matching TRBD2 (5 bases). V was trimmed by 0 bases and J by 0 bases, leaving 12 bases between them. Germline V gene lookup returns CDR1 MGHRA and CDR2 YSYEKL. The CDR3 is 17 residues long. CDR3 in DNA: TGCGCCAGCAGCCAAGATCGGTTCGGGATCTCCTACAATGAGCAGTTCTTC. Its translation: CASSQDRFGISYNEQFF.

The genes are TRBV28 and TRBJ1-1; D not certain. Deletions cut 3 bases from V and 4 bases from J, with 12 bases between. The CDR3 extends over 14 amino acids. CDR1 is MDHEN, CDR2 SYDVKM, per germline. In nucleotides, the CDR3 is TGTGCCAGCAGTTTCGGTCGAATGATCACTGAAGCTTTCTTT. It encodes CASSFGRMITEAFF.

The CDR3 sequence is CASSLFGTYQETQYF. CDR3 bases: TGTGCCAGCAGCTTGTTTGGGACTTACCAAGAGACCCAGTACTTC. V gene TRBV5-4 combines with J gene TRBJ2-5, with TRBD2 as a possible D gene (6 bases). Germline CDR1 is SGHNT and CDR2 is YYREEE (reference sequence). V lost 1 base and J 0 bases, leaving 10 bases between the germline ends. This CDR3 has 15 amino acids.

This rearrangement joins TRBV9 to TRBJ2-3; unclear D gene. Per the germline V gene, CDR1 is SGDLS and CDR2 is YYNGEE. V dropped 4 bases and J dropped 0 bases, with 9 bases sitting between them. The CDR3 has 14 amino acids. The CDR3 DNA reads TGTGCCAGCAGCCCCACAGAAAGCACAGATACGCAGTATTTT. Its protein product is CASSPTESTDTQYF.

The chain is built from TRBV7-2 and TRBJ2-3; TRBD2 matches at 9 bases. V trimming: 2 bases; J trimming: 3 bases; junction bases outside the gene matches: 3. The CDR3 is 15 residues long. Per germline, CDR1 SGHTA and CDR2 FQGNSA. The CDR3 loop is CASSLSGGTTDTQYF. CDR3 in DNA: TGTGCCAGCAGCTTAAGCGGGGGGACGACAGATACGCAGTATTTT. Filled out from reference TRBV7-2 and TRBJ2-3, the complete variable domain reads GAGVSQSPSNKVTEKGKDVELRCDPISGHTALYWYRQSLGQGLEFLIYFQGNSAPDKSGLPSDRFSAERTGGSVSTLTIQRTQQEDSAVYLCASSLSGGTTDTQYFGPGTRLTVL.

CDR3 sequence: CASSEGRQSSYNEQFF. The CDR3 nucleotides read TGTGCCAGCAGTGAAGGGCGACAGAGCTCCTACAATGAGCAGTTCTTC. V usage is TRBV2 and J usage is TRBJ2-1; D is perhaps TRBD1 (5 bases). The germline gives CDR1 SNHLY, CDR2 FYNNEI. The CDR3 covers 16 residues. V gave up 1 base and J gave up 0 bases, with 10 bases separating them.

In nucleotides, the CDR3 is TGTGCCAGCACTCAACAGGGGTACACTGAAGCTTTCTTT. It is translated as CASTQQGYTEAFF. This rearrangement joins TRBV28 to TRBJ1-1; TRBD1 matches 7 bases. Germline values: CDR1 MDHEN, CDR2 SYDVKM. This CDR3 is built from 13 residues. The V and J ends lost 7 bases and 3 bases, in that order; junction bases with no gene match: 5.